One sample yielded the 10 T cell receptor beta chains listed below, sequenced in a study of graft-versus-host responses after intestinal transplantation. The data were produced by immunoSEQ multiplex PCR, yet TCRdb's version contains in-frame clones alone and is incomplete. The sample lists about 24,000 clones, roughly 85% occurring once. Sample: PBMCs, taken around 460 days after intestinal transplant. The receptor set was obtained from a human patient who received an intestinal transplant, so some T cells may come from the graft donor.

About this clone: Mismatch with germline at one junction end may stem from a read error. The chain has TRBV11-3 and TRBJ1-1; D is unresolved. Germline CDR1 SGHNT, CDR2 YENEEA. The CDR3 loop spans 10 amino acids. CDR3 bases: TGTGCCAGCAGCCGCCGGATCGTACTCTTT. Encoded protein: CASSRRIVLF.

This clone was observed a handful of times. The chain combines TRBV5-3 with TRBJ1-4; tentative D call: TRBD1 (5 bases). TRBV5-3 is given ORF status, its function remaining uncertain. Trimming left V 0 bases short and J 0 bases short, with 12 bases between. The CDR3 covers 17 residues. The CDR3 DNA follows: TGTGCCAGAAGCTTGGAAGGGGATGAGGCAACTAATGAAAAACTGTTTTTT. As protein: CARSLEGDEATNEKLFF.

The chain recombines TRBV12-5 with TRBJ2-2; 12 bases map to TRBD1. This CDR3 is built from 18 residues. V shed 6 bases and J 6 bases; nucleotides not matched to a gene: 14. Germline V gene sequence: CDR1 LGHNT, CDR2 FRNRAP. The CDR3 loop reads CASGPIRDRGRGAGELFF. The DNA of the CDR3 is TGTGCTAGTGGCCCAATCCGGGACAGGGGGCGCGGAGCCGGGGAGCTGTTTTTT.

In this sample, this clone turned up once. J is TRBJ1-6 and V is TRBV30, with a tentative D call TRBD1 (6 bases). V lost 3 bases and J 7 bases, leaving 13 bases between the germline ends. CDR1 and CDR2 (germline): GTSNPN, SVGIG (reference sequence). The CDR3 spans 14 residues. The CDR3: CAWSSGTLNSPLHF. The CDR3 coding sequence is TGTGCCTGGAGCTCCGGGACATTGAATTCACCCCTCCACTTT.

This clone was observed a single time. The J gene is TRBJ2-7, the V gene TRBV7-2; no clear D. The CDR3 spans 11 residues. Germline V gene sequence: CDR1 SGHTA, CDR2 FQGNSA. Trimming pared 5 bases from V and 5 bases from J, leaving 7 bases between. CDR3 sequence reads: CASSGDHEQYF. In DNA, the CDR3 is TGTGCCAGCAGCGGAGACCACGAGCAGTACTTC.

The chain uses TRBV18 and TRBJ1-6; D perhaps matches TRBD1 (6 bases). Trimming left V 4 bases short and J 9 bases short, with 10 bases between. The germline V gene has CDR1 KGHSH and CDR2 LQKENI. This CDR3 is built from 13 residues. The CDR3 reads CASSQGDLSPLHF. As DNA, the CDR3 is TGTGCCAGCTCACAGGGGGACCTTTCACCCCTCCACTTT.

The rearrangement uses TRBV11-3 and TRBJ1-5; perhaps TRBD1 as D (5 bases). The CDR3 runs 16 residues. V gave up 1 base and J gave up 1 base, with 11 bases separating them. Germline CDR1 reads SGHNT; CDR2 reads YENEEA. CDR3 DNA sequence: TGTGCCAGCAGCTTAGCAGGGTTAGGGAGCAATCAGCCCCAGCATTTT. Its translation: CASSLAGLGSNQPQHF.

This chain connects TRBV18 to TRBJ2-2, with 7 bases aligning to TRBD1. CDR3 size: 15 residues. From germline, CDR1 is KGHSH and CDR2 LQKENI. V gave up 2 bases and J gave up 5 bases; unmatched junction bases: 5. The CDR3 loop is CASSPVQQGTGELFF. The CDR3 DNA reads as TGTGCCAGCTCACCAGTTCAACAGGGGACCGGGGAGCTGTTTTTT.

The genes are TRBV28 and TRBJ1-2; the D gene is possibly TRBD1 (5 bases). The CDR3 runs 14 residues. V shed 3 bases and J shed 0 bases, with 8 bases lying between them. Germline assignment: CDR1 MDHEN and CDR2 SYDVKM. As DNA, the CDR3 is TGTGCCAGCAGTTTGGAAGGGGCTAACTATGGCTACACCTTC. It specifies CASSLEGANYGYTF.

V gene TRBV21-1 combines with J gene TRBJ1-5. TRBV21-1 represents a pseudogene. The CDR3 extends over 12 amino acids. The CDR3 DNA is TGTGCCAGCAGCAAAGACTATCAGCCCCAGCATTTT. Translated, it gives CASSKDYQPQHF.